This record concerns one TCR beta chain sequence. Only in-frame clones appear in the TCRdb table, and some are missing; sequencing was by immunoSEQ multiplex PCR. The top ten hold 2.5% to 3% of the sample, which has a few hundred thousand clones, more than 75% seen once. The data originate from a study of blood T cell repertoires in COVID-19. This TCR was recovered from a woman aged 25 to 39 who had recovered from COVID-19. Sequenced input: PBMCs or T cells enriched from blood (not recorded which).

CDR3 sequence: CASSLYKEEQYF. DNA for the CDR3: TGCGCCAGCAGCTTGTACAAGGAGGAGCAGTACTTC. The V and J genes are TRBV5-1 and TRBJ2-7; D ambiguous. Per the germline V gene, CDR1 is SGHRS and CDR2 is YFSETQ. The V end lost 1 base, the J end lost 7 bases, and 9 bases lay between the germline ends. This CDR3 is 12 amino acids long.